This is a list of T cell receptor beta chains from one sample in a study of blood T cell repertoires in COVID-19. Sequenced by immunoSEQ multiplex PCR; TCRdb stores in-frame clones only, minus some. This table holds a few hundred thousand clones, roughly 91% found once. The source material was PBMCs or T cells enriched from blood (not recorded which). The receptor source for this set is a woman aged 55-75 years in a cohort exposed to, infected with or recovered from COVID-19 (not recorded which). Each CDR3 is given with its conserved first and last residue. D genes are given only for firm matches. Size tells how often a clone was seen (once, few, many) or the class of an expanded clone, and some rows leave it out.

>13|TRBJ1-1|TRBV24-1|-|-
CATSFSRDTEAFF
TGTGCCACCAGCTTTTCGAGGGACACTGAAGCTTTCTTT
>16|TRBJ2-5|TRBV27|TRBD1|-
CASSSTYRGRRETQYF
TGTGCCAGCAGTTCAACTTACAGGGGGCGCCGAGAGACCCAGTACTTC
>15|TRBJ2-3|TRBV19|-|-
CASSIGQLRADTQYF
TGTGCCAGTAGTATCGGACAGCTACGAGCAGATACGCAGTATTTT
>13|TRBJ1-1|TRBV18|-|-
CASSPDSYTEAFF
TGTGCCAGCTCACCAGACAGCTACACTGAAGCTTTCTTT
>15|TRBJ1-4|TRBV28|TRBD1|-
CASCPPGQCNEKLFF
TGTGCCAGCTGCCCTCCGGGACAGTGTAATGAAAAACTGTTTTTT
>16|TRBJ2-2|TRBV5-1|TRBD1|-
CASSSQGQGNTGELFF
TGCGCCAGCAGCTCTCAAGGACAGGGAAACACCGGGGAGCTGTTTTTT
>13|TRBJ2-1|TRBV2|-|-
CASSEAGQPEQFF
TGTGCCAGCAGTGAAGCTGGGCAGCCAGAGCAGTTCTTC
>15|TRBJ1-6|TRBV18|TRBD1|few
CASSPPGQGSSPLHF
TGTGCCAGCTCACCCCCGGGACAGGGGTCGTCACCCCTCCACTTT
>19|TRBJ2-1|TRBV9|TRBD2|-
CASSVGLAGGPKSYNEQFF
TGTGCCAGCAGCGTGGGACTAGCGGGAGGCCCAAAGTCCTACAATGAGCAGTTCTTC
>14|TRBJ1-3|TRBV30|-|-
CAWSTGSIGNTIYF
TGTGCCTGGAGTACCGGGTCGATTGGAAACACCATATATTTT
>16|TRBJ2-5|TRBV30|TRBD2|-
CAWSVPRSGGQETQYF
TGTGCCTGGAGTGTACCCCGTAGCGGGGGCCAAGAGACCCAGTACTTC
>13|TRBJ1-2|TRBV2|-|-
CASSPATGYGYTF
TGTGCCAGCAGTCCAGCTACGGGGTATGGCTACACCTTC
>15|TRBJ2-5|TRBV27|-|once
CASSLGPQGQETQYF
TGTGCCAGCAGTTTAGGTCCGCAGGGCCAAGAGACCCAGTACTTC
>14|TRBJ1-4|TRBV7-2|-|-
CASSPTVGRRELFF
TGTGCCAGCAGCCCAACCGTGGGGCGTCGGGAACTGTTTTTT
>15|TRBJ2-7|TRBV6-5|TRBD2|-
CASSYKVAGGYEQYF
TGTGCCAGCAGTTATAAGGTAGCGGGCGGGTACGAGCAGTACTTC
>13|TRBJ1-2|TRBV3-1/TRBV3-2|-|-
CASSQGGDGGYTF
TGTGCCAGCAGCCAAGGGGGGGACGGTGGCTACACCTTC
>14|TRBJ2-3|TRBV9|TRBD1|-
CARTGRGPQDTQYF
TGTGCCAGGACAGGCAGGGGGCCTCAAGATACGCAGTATTTT
>15|TRBJ2-7|TRBV2|TRBD1|-
CASRGQGTGYYEQYF
TGTGCCAGCAGAGGACAGGGAACGGGGTACTACGAGCAGTACTTC
>16|TRBJ1-5|TRBV15|-|-
CATSGRQLDSNQPQHF
TGTGCCACCAGCGGACGACAGTTAGATAGCAATCAGCCCCAGCATTTT
>15|TRBJ2-7|TRBV15|-|-
CATSRESAGSYEQYF
TGTGCCACCAGCAGAGAAAGCGCGGGCTCCTACGAGCAGTACTTC
>16|TRBJ1-1|TRBV10-1|-|-
CASSEKGRGGYTEAFF
TGCGCCAGCAGTGAGAAAGGGCGCGGGGGGTACACTGAAGCTTTCTTT
>15|TRBJ2-3|TRBV19|TRBD2|-
CASSLIAGGGDTQYF
TGTGCCAGTAGTTTAATAGCGGGAGGGGGAGATACGCAGTATTTT
>15|TRBJ2-7|TRBV6-5|-|-
CASRMDPTGNYEQYF
TGTGCCAGCAGGATGGATCCGACAGGCAACTACGAGCAGTACTTC
>16|TRBJ1-4|TRBV7-6|-|-
CASSPDPGRFNEKLFF
TGTGCCAGCAGCCCCGACCCCGGCAGGTTTAATGAAAAACTGTTTTTT
>15|TRBJ2-5|TRBV19|TRBD2|-
CASRKLAGGQETQYF
TGTGCCAGTAGAAAACTAGCGGGAGGCCAAGAGACCCAGTACTTC
>16|TRBJ1-3|TRBV6-2/TRBV6-3|-|-
CASSPSGISLRNTIYF
TGTGCCAGCAGCCCTTCAGGGATCTCTCTTCGGAACACCATATATTTT
>18|TRBJ2-2|TRBV6-6|TRBD2|few
CASSRGLAGKGLAGELFF
TGTGCCAGCAGTCGCGGACTAGCGGGAAAAGGGCTCGCCGGGGAGCTGTTTTTT
>15|TRBJ2-1|TRBV10-1|TRBD1|-
CASSESGTGLNEQFF
TGCGCCAGCAGTGAGTCAGGGACAGGACTCAATGAGCAGTTCTTC
>15|TRBJ2-7|TRBV5-8|TRBD1|-
CASSLRTGPSGEQYF
TGTGCCAGCAGCTTGCGGACAGGGCCTTCAGGGGAGCAGTACTTC
>16|TRBJ1-2|TRBV7-9|-|-
CASSYLAGRANYGYTF
TGTGCCAGCAGTTATCTCGCGGGGAGAGCTAACTATGGCTACACCTTC
>15|TRBJ2-2|TRBV5-1|-|-
CASSLGREHTGELFF
TGCGCCAGCAGCTTGGGCAGGGAACACACCGGGGAGCTGTTTTTT
>12|TRBJ1-6|TRBV5-1|-|-
CASRGDNSPLHF
TGCGCCAGCAGGGGCGATAATTCACCCCTCCACTTT
>16|TRBJ2-7|TRBV7-3|-|-
CASSLTAGLASYEQYF
TGTGCCAGCAGCTTAACGGCCGGGCTAGCCTCCTACGAGCAGTACTTC
>17|TRBJ2-7|TRBV3-1/TRBV3-2|TRBD1|-
CASSHPPGTGRFYEQYF
TGTGCCAGCAGCCATCCACCCGGGACAGGGCGTTTCTACGAGCAGTACTTC
>16|TRBJ2-1|TRBV28|TRBD2|-
CASSLDLLAGYVEQFF
TGTGCCAGCAGTTTAGATCTCCTAGCGGGGTACGTTGAGCAGTTCTTC
>15|TRBJ2-3|TRBV7-2|-|-
CASKRRATSTDTQYF
TGTGCCAGCAAGAGAAGAGCAACTAGCACAGATACGCAGTATTTT
>14|TRBJ2-1|TRBV9|-|-
CASSVVSRGGEQFF
TGTGCCAGCAGCGTAGTCAGTAGAGGGGGTGAGCAGTTCTTC
>19|TRBJ1-2|TRBV23-1|-|-
CASSQFRDETAIRGYGYTF
TGCGCCAGCAGTCAATTTCGAGATGAGACAGCCATAAGGGGCTATGGCTACACCTTC
>14|TRBJ2-1|TRBV18|-|-
CASSPPGVTNEQFF
TGTGCCAGCTCACCGCCGGGGGTCACCAATGAGCAGTTCTTC
>18|TRBJ2-1|TRBV4-2|-|-
CASSQFGGRETPWDEQFF
TGTGCCAGCAGCCAATTCGGGGGACGGGAGACACCCTGGGATGAGCAGTTCTTC
>12|TRBJ1-1|TRBV30|-|-
CAWRGRGNEAFF
TGTGCCTGGAGAGGCAGGGGCAATGAAGCTTTCTTT